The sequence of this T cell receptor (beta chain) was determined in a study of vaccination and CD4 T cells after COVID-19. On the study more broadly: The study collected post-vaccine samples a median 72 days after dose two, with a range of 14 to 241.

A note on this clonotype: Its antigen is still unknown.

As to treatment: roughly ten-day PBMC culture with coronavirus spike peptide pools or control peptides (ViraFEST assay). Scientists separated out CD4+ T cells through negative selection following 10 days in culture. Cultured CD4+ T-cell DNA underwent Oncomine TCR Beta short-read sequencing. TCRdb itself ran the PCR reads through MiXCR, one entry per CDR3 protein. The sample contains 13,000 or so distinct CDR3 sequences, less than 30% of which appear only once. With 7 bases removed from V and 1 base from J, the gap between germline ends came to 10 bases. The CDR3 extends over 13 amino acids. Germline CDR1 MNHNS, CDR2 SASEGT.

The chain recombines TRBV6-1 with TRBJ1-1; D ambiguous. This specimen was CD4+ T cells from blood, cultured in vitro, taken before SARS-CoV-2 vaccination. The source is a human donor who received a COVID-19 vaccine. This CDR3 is CASINLRNTEAFF. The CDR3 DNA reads TGTGCCAGCATTAATTTGAGGAACACTGAAGCTTTCTTT.